This TCR beta chain appears in the sequencing data of a study of human CD8 memory T cell subsets. UMI-labeled 5' RACE produced the TCR beta libraries. TCRdb reprocessed the 5' RACE reads, keeping one entry per CDR3 protein, no DNA. In all, the sample yields about 6,700 distinct CDR3 sequences. The CDR3 contains 13 residues. Per germline, CDR1 ENHRY and CDR2 SYGVKD. The sequence came from a human donor in good health. This sequence joins TRBV10-3 and TRBJ2-7; with no DNA, the TCRdb D assignment of TRBD1 cannot be verified. The sample consisted of CD8+ T cells from PBMCs. The chain's CDR3 is CAISEDRGYEQYF.